This TCR beta chain was captured by sequencing in a study of breast tumors, draining lymph nodes, adjacent tissues. Study-level results: Luminal-like breast cancer showed significantly greater tumor-nontumor repertoire similarity than basal-like breast cancer did. Tumor repertoires ranked between lymph nodes and nontumor tissue in diversity, with V and J gene preferences.

TCRdb called the multiplex PCR reads again in MiXCR, with one record for every CDR3 protein. The sample carries about 230,000 distinct CDR3 sequences, 32% recorded once. Axillary draining lymph nodes of breast cancer patients supplied the node samples. This clonotype was observed many times. No antigen is known for it. The receptor's source is a female donor with breast cancer. Some clones in this sample may be carry-over from other donors' samples. Specimen: axillary lymph node tissue.

CDR3 protein: CASSYQVDEQYF. DNA for the CDR3: TGTGCCAGCAGTTACCAAGTTGACGAGCAGTACTTC. J is TRBJ2-7 and V is TRBV6-2 or TRBV6-3; D not resolved. Germline loops: CDR1 MNHEY, CDR2 SVGEGT. Trimming removed 2 bases from V and 5 bases from J, with 7 bases in between. The CDR3 is 12 amino acids.